This T cell receptor (beta chain) comes out of a study of blood T cell repertoires in COVID-19. The overall study: The study drew acute and convalescent COVID-19 samples from the United States, Italy and Spain. The analysed material was cDNA or gDNA that came from T cells, B-cell-depleted T cells, or PBMCs.

V lost 0 bases to trimming and J lost 8 bases, with 14 bases between them. The CDR3 consists of 15 residues. Germline assignment: CDR1 SGHRS and CDR2 YFSETQ. As handled by the study authors: For nucleated cells, counts were estimated from reference gene primer amplification. The data were produced by immunoSEQ multiplex PCR, yet TCRdb's version contains in-frame clones alone and is incomplete. V and J calls and clone size are as listed in that table; D and trimming were resolved from the DNA. The table lists approximately 240,000 clones, 84% of them singletons. Sequencing was carried out using peripheral blood. The receptor's source is a woman older than 75 with active or convalescent COVID-19. The genes are TRBV5-1 and TRBJ1-4; a possible D gene is TRBD1 (6 bases). This CDR3 is CASSLAAGAREKLFF. CDR3 nucleotides: TGCGCCAGCAGCTTGGCCGCGGGGGCGCGAGAAAAACTGTTTTTT.